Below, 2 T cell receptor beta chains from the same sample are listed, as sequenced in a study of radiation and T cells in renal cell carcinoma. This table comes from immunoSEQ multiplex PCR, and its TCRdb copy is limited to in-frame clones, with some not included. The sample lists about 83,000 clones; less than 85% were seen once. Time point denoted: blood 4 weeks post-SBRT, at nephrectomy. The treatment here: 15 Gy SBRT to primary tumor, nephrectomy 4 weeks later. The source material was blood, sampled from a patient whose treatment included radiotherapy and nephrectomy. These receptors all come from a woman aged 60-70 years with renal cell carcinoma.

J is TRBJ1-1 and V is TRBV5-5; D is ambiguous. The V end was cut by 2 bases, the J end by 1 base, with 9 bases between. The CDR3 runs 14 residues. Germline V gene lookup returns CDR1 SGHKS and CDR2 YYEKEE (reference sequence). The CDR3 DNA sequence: TGTGCCAGCAGCTTTGGAGCGGCGAACACTGAAGCTTTCTTT. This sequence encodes CASSFGAANTEAFF.

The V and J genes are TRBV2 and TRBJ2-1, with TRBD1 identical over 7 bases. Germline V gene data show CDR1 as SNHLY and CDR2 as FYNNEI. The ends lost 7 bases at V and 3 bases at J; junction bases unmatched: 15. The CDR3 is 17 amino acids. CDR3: CASIMGSQGMGYNEQFF. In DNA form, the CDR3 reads TGTGCCAGCATAATGGGGTCACAGGGGATGGGCTACAATGAGCAGTTCTTC.